Below are 21 T cell receptor beta chains sequenced from a single sample in a study of human T cells and chemical hapten exposure. MiXCR, run by TCRdb on the RACE reads, gives a single entry per CDR3 protein. The sample consists of some 52,000 distinct CDR3 sequences, 9.5% to 11% of them appearing once. Time point specified: patch test 1, 2 weeks after DPC sensitization. The treatment was: therapeutic diphenylcyclopropenone sensitization with weekly scalp DPC. It was unfractionated whole blood from which total RNA was extracted. This material consisted of whole blood, taken in connection with sensitization to the hapten diphenylcyclopropenone (DPC). These receptors originate from a woman aged 40-49 years with alopecia areata. Some clones in this sample may be carry-over from other donors' samples.

This clonotype occurred many times. V is TRBV28 and J is TRBJ2-3, with D tentatively TRBD1 (8 bases). Trimming cost V 1 base and J 2 bases, with 13 bases left between them. The CDR3 extends over 16 amino acids. CDR1 is MDHEN, CDR2 SYDVKM, per germline. Here the CDR3 reads CASSLLQGGNTDTQYF. CDR3 in DNA: TGTGCCAGCAGTTTATTACAGGGGGGGAACACAGATACGCAGTATTTT.

The chain recombines TRBV13 with TRBJ2-1, with D perhaps matching TRBD2 (5 bases). Trimming stripped 1 base from V and 9 bases from J, with 7 bases between. The germline CDR1 and CDR2 sequences are PRHDT and FYEKMQ (reference sequence). The CDR3 extends over 12 amino acids. CDR3 sequence (DNA): TGTGCCAGCAGCTTAGAGGGAGCTGAGCAGTTCTTC. Its translation: CASSLEGAEQFF.

This clonotype was observed many times. The chain uses TRBV10-3 and TRBJ2-3; tentative D call: TRBD1 (5 bases). The CDR3 is made up of 15 amino acids. Germline V lookup: CDR1 ENHRY, CDR2 SYGVKD. V was trimmed by 1 base and J by 5 bases, leaving 13 bases between them. This chain's CDR3 is CAISELGQTQDTQYF. DNA of the CDR3: TGTGCCATCAGTGAGTTGGGGCAGACACAAGATACGCAGTATTTT.

There are a few counts of this clonotype. V is TRBV7-8 and J is TRBJ2-1; 11 bases match TRBD2. CDR1 and CDR2 (germline): SGHVS, FQNEAQ. The CDR3 totals 18 residues. The ends lost 0 bases at V and 8 bases at J; junction bases unmatched: 12. The DNA of the CDR3 is TGTGCCAGCAGCTTAGCGCGTGGGCTAGCGGGAGGAGGGGATGAGCAGTTCTTC. Protein product: CASSLARGLAGGGDEQFF.

This clonotype was counted between two and nine times. V usage is TRBV18 and J usage is TRBJ2-5; a possible D gene is TRBD1 (6 bases). The CDR3 runs 16 residues. The V gene's germline CDR1 is KGHSH and CDR2 LQKENI. V dropped 6 bases and J dropped 2 bases, with 19 bases sitting between them. CDR3 coding DNA: TGTGCCAGCTCCCAGGGCTCCCTGGGGACACAAGAGACCCAGTACTTC. Translating gives CASSQGSLGTQETQYF.

Many counts were recorded for this clonotype. The rearrangement links TRBV5-1 to TRBJ2-5; D uncertain. CDR3 length: 14 amino acids. In germline, CDR1 is SGHRS, CDR2 YFSETQ. The V and J ends lost 0 bases and 0 bases respectively, with 6 bases between them. CDR3 in amino acids: CASSLVEYQETQYF. In DNA form, the CDR3 reads TGCGCCAGCAGCTTGGTTGAGTACCAAGAGACCCAGTACTTC.

This clonotype was recorded at least ten times. The chain combines TRBV6-6 with TRBJ1-5, with D maybe TRBD1 (5 bases). V was cut by 6 bases and J by 5 bases, with 8 bases left in between. There are 12 residues in the CDR3. From germline, CDR1 is MNHNY and CDR2 SVGAGI (reference sequence). CDR3 DNA: TGTGCCAGCAGAAGGGGAGATCAGCCCCAGCATTTT. Translating gives CASRRGDQPQHF.

This clonotype has more than one count but fewer than ten. This chain joins TRBV5-1 and TRBJ1-1, with 7 positions matching TRBD1. V trimming: 3 bases; J trimming: 1 base; junction bases outside the gene matches: 0. Germline V gene lookup returns CDR1 SGHRS and CDR2 YFSETQ. This CDR3 is 13 amino acids long. This chain's CDR3 is CASSWDRNTEAFF. The CDR3 DNA reads as TGCGCCAGCAGCTGGGACAGGAACACTGAAGCTTTCTTT.

CDR3 in DNA: TGTGCCAGCAGCTTAGGGGCAGGATTCGGGAGCGGCTACACCTTC. This codes for CASSLGAGFGSGYTF. The gene calls are TRBV7-9 and TRBJ1-2; D not certain. Deletions cut 1 base from V and 8 bases from J, with 17 bases between. CDR1 is SEHNR, CDR2 FQNEAQ, per germline (reference sequence). The CDR3 length is 15 residues.

The rearrangement uses TRBV18 and TRBJ2-1, with D tentatively TRBD1 (5 bases). The CDR3 runs 15 residues. The V gene lost 2 bases and the J gene lost 8 bases, with 16 bases spanning the gap. Germline loops: CDR1 KGHSH, CDR2 LQKENI. In nucleotides, the CDR3 is TGTGCCAGCTCACCATCCCAGGGCCATTGGGATGAGCAGTTCTTC. Its protein product is CASSPSQGHWDEQFF.

On this clonotype: One end of the junction does not line up with germline, which may come from a read error. The V gene is TRBV7-4, the J gene TRBJ2-4, with TRBD2 identical over 13 bases. Germline lookup yields CDR1 SGHVT and CDR2 SQSDAQ. The CDR3 is made up of 15 amino acids. The DNA for the CDR3 is TGTGCCAGCAGCTTATACAGGACTAGCGGGGGCCAGCCAATTTTC. As protein: CASSLYRTSGGQPIF.

At least ten counts were recorded for this clonotype. The chain is built from TRBV24-1 and TRBJ2-7; D is unclear. Trimming stripped 4 bases from V and 3 bases from J, with 6 bases between. CDR1 and CDR2 from the germline V gene are KGHDR and SFDVKD. The CDR3 is made up of 12 amino acids. The DNA of the CDR3 is TGTGCCACCAGTGACGGATTCTACGAGCAGTACTTC. Amino acid sequence: CATSDGFYEQYF.

Ten or more counts support this clonotype. The chain employs TRBV11-3 and TRBJ2-1; 7 bases line up with TRBD1. Germline-derived CDR1 and CDR2 are SGHNT and YENEEA. The J segment lost 4 bases and the V segment lost 2 bases, leaving 5 bases of the junction unmatched. This CDR3 is built from 15 residues. CDR3 residues: CASSLRTGEYNEQFF. CDR3 DNA sequence: TGTGCCAGCAGCTTAAGAACAGGGGAATACAATGAGCAGTTCTTC.

This clonotype appeared a few times. The V call is TRBV19, the J call TRBJ1-5; a weak D match, TRBD1 (5 bases). The CDR3 is 17 amino acids. Germline-derived CDR1 and CDR2 are LNHDA and SQIVND (reference sequence). The V gene lost 5 bases and the J gene lost 3 bases, with 20 bases spanning the gap. DNA of the CDR3: TGTGCCAGTAGTTTATACGGGGCCTCCGTTTTCAATCAGCCCCAGCATTTT. Amino acids: CASSLYGASVFNQPQHF.

This CDR3 is CASTHSEGGPYEQYF. In DNA, the CDR3 is TGTGCCAGCACCCACTCGGAGGGGGGCCCCTACGAGCAGTACTTC. The chain uses TRBV9 and TRBJ2-7; D possibly uses TRBD1 or TRBD2 (6 bases each). The germline V and J ends were trimmed by 6 bases and 2 bases, with 18 bases remaining between them. Per germline, CDR1 SGDLS and CDR2 YYNGEE. The CDR3 covers 15 residues.

This clonotype was recorded a few times. The CDR3 here is CSARDQGAFINEQFF. CDR3 sequence (DNA): TGCAGTGCTAGAGACCAGGGGGCGTTTATAAATGAGCAGTTCTTC. The V gene is TRBV20-1, the J gene TRBJ2-1; 8 bases are a match to TRBD1. In germline, CDR1 is DFQATT, CDR2 SNEGSKA (reference sequence). J gave up 7 bases and V 0 bases, and 8 bases lay outside the gene matches. This CDR3 comprises 15 residues.

This clonotype showed up many times. CDR3 in amino acids: CASSRNSGYEQYF. The CDR3 DNA reads TGCGCCAGCAGCCGGAATAGCGGATACGAGCAGTACTTC. This chain uses TRBV4-1 with TRBJ2-7; D might be TRBD2 (6 bases). Trimming took off 4 bases at V and 4 bases at J, with 11 bases between the two ends. Germline lookup yields CDR1 MGHRA and CDR2 YSYEKL. The CDR3 sequence is 13 residues long.

This clonotype appeared a few times. The chain links TRBV12-3 or TRBV12-4 to TRBJ2-4; 8 nucleotides agree with TRBD2. With V trimmed by 2 bases and J by 0 bases, 9 bases remained unmatched. The CDR3 covers 18 residues. CDR3 amino acids: CASSLPRTSLLAKNIQYF. The CDR3 bases are TGTGCCAGCAGTTTACCCAGGACTAGCCTACTAGCCAAAAACATTCAGTACTTC.

V is TRBV7-2 and J is TRBJ2-3; the match to TRBD1 covers 11 bases. The germline V gene encodes CDR1 SGHTA and CDR2 FQGNSA. The junction had 1 base not matched to a gene; V was cut back by 5 bases and J by 6 bases. This CDR3 spans 13 amino acids. The CDR3 DNA reads as TGTGCCAGCAGCGGGGACAGGGGGGATACGCAGTATTTT. Amino acids: CASSGDRGDTQYF.

The table lists this clonotype with a few counts. The chain employs TRBV18 and TRBJ1-5, with a possible D match to TRBD1 (5 bases). The CDR3 has 13 residues. The V gene's germline CDR1 is KGHSH and CDR2 LQKENI. Trimming cost V 0 bases and J 7 bases, with 7 bases left between them. CDR3 loop: CASSPPEGQPQHF. The CDR3 nucleotides are TGTGCCAGCTCACCACCGGAGGGGCAGCCCCAGCATTTT. Full variable domain (rest looked up from reference TRBV18 and TRBJ1-5): NAGVMQNPRHLVRRRGQEARLRCSPMKGHSHVYWYRQLPEEGLKFMVYLQKENIIDESGMPKERFSAEFPKEGPSILRIQQVVRGDSAAYFCASSPPEGQPQHFGDGTRLSIL.

J is TRBJ2-3 and V is TRBV27; 9 positions match TRBD2. Per germline, CDR1 MNHEY and CDR2 SMNVEV (reference sequence). The CDR3 is 14 residues long. Losses at the gene ends were 6 bases for V and 4 bases for J; bases not matched to a gene: 5. The CDR3 loop is CASSGLARADTQYF. CDR3 in DNA: TGTGCCAGCAGCGGACTAGCGAGGGCAGATACGCAGTATTTT.